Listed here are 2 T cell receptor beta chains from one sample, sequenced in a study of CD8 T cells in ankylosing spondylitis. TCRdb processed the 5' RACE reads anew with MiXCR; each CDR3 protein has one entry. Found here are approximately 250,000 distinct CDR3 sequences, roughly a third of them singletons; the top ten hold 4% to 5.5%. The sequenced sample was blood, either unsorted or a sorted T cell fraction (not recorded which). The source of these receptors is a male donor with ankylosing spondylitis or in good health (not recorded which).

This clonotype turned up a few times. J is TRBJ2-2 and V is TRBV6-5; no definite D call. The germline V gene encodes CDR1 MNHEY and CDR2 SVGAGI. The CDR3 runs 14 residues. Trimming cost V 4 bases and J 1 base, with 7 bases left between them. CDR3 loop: CASSWSKNTGELFF. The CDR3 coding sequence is TGTGCCAGCAGTTGGTCCAAGAACACCGGGGAGCTGTTTTTT.

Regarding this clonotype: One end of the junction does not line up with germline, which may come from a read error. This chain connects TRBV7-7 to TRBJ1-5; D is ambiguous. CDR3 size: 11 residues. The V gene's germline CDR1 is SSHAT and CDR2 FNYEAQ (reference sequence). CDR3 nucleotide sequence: TGTGCCAGCAGCTCATATCAGGCCCAGCATTTT. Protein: CASSSYQAQHF. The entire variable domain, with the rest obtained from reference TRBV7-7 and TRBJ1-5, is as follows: GAGVSQSPRYKVTKRGQDVTLRCDPISSHATLYWYQQALGQGPEFLTYFNYEAQPDKSGLPSDRFSAERPEGSISTLTIQRTEQRDSAMYRCASSSYQAQHFGDGTRLSIL.